A selection of T cell receptor beta chains follows, all from one sample in a study of blood T cell repertoires in COVID-19. Assay: immunoSEQ multiplex PCR; the TCRdb copy retains only in-frame clones and omits some. The sample records about 140,000 clones, 88% being singletons. The sequencing sample was made of peripheral blood. Receptors were obtained from a woman aged 55 to 70 with acute or convalescent COVID-19. Both conserved end residues are part of each CDR3. The D gene is left open where the match is weak. The size of a clone is reported for some rows only, either as once, few or many, or as a class for expanded clones.

abundance	d_gene	v_gene	j_gene	CDR3aa	CDR3nt
-	-	TRBV27	TRBJ1-4	CASSLDSFATNEKLFF	TGTGCCAGCAGTTTAGACAGCTTTGCAACTAATGAAAAACTGTTTTTT
-	TRBD2	TRBV7-8	TRBJ2-5	CASSSGGGLGETQYF	TGTGCCAGCAGCTCCGGGGGGGGCTTAGGAGAGACCCAGTACTTC
-	-	TRBV5-1	TRBJ1-1	CASSLARGNTEAFF	TGCGCCAGCAGCTTGGCCAGGGGCAACACTGAAGCTTTCTTT
-	-	TRBV12-3/TRBV12-4	TRBJ1-2	CASSLVSNYGYTF	TGTGCCAGCAGTTTAGTCAGTAACTATGGCTACACCTTC
-	-	TRBV30	TRBJ1-1	CAWSYGPLAFF	TGTGCCTGGAGTTATGGCCCTCTAGCTTTCTTT
-	-	TRBV7-2	TRBJ2-7	CASSLAPGKGYEQYF	TGTGCCAGCAGCTTAGCGCCCGGGAAAGGCTACGAGCAGTACTTC
few	TRBD2	TRBV27	TRBJ2-1	CASSYYSGGLSYNEQFF	TGTGCCAGCAGTTACTATAGCGGGGGCCTCTCCTACAATGAGCAGTTCTTC
-	-	TRBV7-3	TRBJ2-7	CASSFDRGYEQYF	TGTGCCAGCAGCTTCGACAGAGGATACGAGCAGTACTTC
-	TRBD1	TRBV2	TRBJ2-7	CASSLTGQGELYEQYF	TGTGCCAGCAGCTTGACGGGACAGGGAGAGCTCTACGAGCAGTACTTC
-	TRBD2	TRBV27	TRBJ2-7	CASSLSRLAGGPNEQYF	TGTGCCAGCAGTTTATCAAGACTAGCGGGGGGGCCCAACGAGCAGTACTTC
-	TRBD1	TRBV28	TRBJ2-1	CASSPRTGIPFSYNEQFF	TGTGCCAGCAGTCCAAGGACAGGGATCCCCTTCTCCTACAATGAGCAGTTCTTC
-	TRBD1	TRBV5-1	TRBJ1-1	CASREGTGDTEAFF	TGCGCCAGCAGGGAAGGGACAGGGGACACTGAAGCTTTCTTT
once	-	TRBV18	TRBJ1-5	CASSPGEQGERTNQPQHF	TGTGCCAGCTCACCGGGAGAACAGGGCGAAAGAACCAATCAGCCCCAGCATTTT
-	-	TRBV27	TRBJ2-2	CASSLQGGAGELFF	TGTGCCAGCAGTTTACAGGGGGGCGCCGGGGAGCTGTTTTTT
-	-	TRBV5-1	TRBJ2-2	CASSLAPGTGELFF	TGCGCCAGCAGCTTGGCCCCGGGCACCGGGGAGCTGTTTTTT
-	TRBD1	TRBV6-5	TRBJ2-7	CASSYSWTGLKHEQYF	TGTGCCAGCAGTTACTCGTGGACAGGGCTGAAGCACGAGCAGTACTTC
-	-	TRBV11-2	TRBJ1-1	CASSFPPVNTEAFF	TGTGCCAGCAGCTTTCCGCCAGTGAACACTGAAGCTTTCTTT
-	TRBD1	TRBV18	TRBJ1-2	CASSPDLAGGRGYTF	TGTGCCAGCTCACCGGACCTAGCAGGGGGCAGAGGCTACACCTTC
once	TRBD1	TRBV9	TRBJ2-7	CASSVVSPGTGSSYEQYF	TGTGCCAGCAGCGTAGTCTCACCCGGGACAGGGTCCTCCTACGAGCAGTACTTC
-	TRBD1	TRBV19	TRBJ2-1	CATHTAAGDSNEQFF	TGTGCCACCCACACGGCGGCCGGGGACAGCAATGAGCAGTTCTTC
-	-	TRBV5-1	TRBJ2-7	CASSFDGQNYEQYF	TGCGCCAGCAGCTTCGACGGACAGAACTACGAGCAGTACTTC
few	-	TRBV19	TRBJ1-2	CASNKDRHTYGYTF	TGTGCCAGTAACAAAGACAGGCACACCTATGGCTACACCTTC
-	-	TRBV9	TRBJ2-3	CASSVDMLADTQYF	TGTGCCAGCAGCGTAGATATGCTAGCCGATACGCAGTATTTT
-	-	TRBV5-3	TRBJ2-7	CARSFYGEEQYF	TGTGCCAGAAGCTTCTACGGGGAAGAGCAGTACTTC
-	TRBD2	TRBV4-2	TRBJ2-2	CASAGGRNTGELFF	TGTGCCAGCGCGGGGGGCCGGAACACCGGGGAGCTGTTTTTT
-	-	TRBV6-5	TRBJ1-5	CASKGGGNQPQHF	TGTGCCAGCAAAGGGGGGGGCAATCAGCCCCAGCATTTT
-	-	TRBV7-2	TRBJ2-7	CASGGAPYEQYF	TGTGCCAGCGGAGGTGCCCCTTACGAGCAGTACTTC
-	TRBD1	TRBV6-6	TRBJ1-5	CASSYYAGGAGQPQHF	TGTGCCAGCAGTTACTATGCAGGGGGCGCAGGGCAGCCCCAGCATTTT
-	-	TRBV12-3/TRBV12-4	TRBJ2-7	CASSLYGDEQYF	TGTGCCAGCAGCCTGTACGGGGACGAGCAGTACTTC
-	TRBD1	TRBV7-9	TRBJ1-5	CASSPGQGGGNQPQHF	TGTGCCAGCAGCCCGGGACAGGGTGGTGGCAATCAGCCCCAGCATTTT
once	TRBD2	TRBV4-1	TRBJ2-1	CASSQEGLGPYNEQFF	TGCGCCAGCAGCCAAGAAGGACTAGGCCCCTACAATGAGCAGTTCTTC
once	-	TRBV19	TRBJ2-5	CASSIQGGSETQYF	TGTGCCAGTAGTATACAGGGTGGGTCAGAGACCCAGTACTTC
-	-	TRBV7-2	TRBJ2-7	CASSLLSGFVGGSEQYF	TGTGCCAGCAGCTTACTGTCAGGGTTCGTGGGAGGTAGCGAGCAGTACTTC
-	TRBD2	TRBV28	TRBJ2-1	CATGLAGGSYNEQFF	TGTGCCACGGGACTAGCGGGGGGATCCTACAATGAGCAGTTCTTC
-	-	TRBV6-5	TRBJ1-6	CASTLPQGGYSPLHF	TGTGCCAGCACCCTGCCACAGGGCGGTTATTCACCCCTCCACTTT
-	-	TRBV30	TRBJ1-6	CAWSRTPGSNSPLHF	TGTGCCTGGAGTAGAACACCGGGAAGTAATTCACCCCTCCACTTT
-	-	TRBV7-9	TRBJ1-1	CASSLGLRGNTEAFF	TGTGCCAGCAGCTTGGGCCTTCGTGGGAACACTGAAGCTTTCTTT
-	-	TRBV7-9	TRBJ2-1	CASSLRTQYNEQFF	TGTGCCAGCAGCTTACGGACACAATACAATGAGCAGTTCTTC
once	TRBD1	TRBV5-1	TRBJ2-2	CASSPRTGNTGELFF	TGCGCCAGCAGCCCTAGGACAGGGAACACCGGGGAGCTGTTTTTT
-	TRBD1	TRBV2	TRBJ2-7	CASSGGQGRYEQYF	TGTGCCAGCAGTGGAGGACAGGGGCGCTACGAGCAGTACTTC
-	TRBD1	TRBV4-1	TRBJ2-1	CASSQGGGQGMRNEQFF	TGCGCCAGCAGCCAGGGGGGAGGACAGGGGATGCGCAATGAGCAGTTCTTC
-	TRBD1	TRBV2	TRBJ1-4	CASSVRQGREKLFF	TGTGCCAGCAGTGTTCGACAGGGGAGGGAAAAACTGTTTTTT
once	-	TRBV24-1	TRBJ2-5	CATSAPARGKETQYF	TGTGCCACCAGTGCCCCGGCCAGGGGAAAAGAGACCCAGTACTTC
-	-	TRBV29-1	TRBJ2-7	CSVEVSSYEQYF	TGCAGCGTTGAGGTCAGCTCCTACGAGCAGTACTTC
-	-	TRBV5-6	TRBJ1-2	CASSFPGANYGYTF	TGTGCCAGCAGCTTCCCGGGGGCTAACTATGGCTACACCTTC
once	TRBD1	TRBV5-4	TRBJ1-6	CASSPGTANSPLHF	TGTGCCAGCAGCCCGGGGACAGCTAATTCACCCCTCCACTTT
-	TRBD1	TRBV20-1	TRBJ2-5	CSASQTGGYETQYF	TGCAGTGCTAGTCAGACAGGGGGTTATGAGACCCAGTACTTC
-	-	TRBV19	TRBJ1-5	CASSGTGGNQPQHF	TGTGCCAGTAGCGGGACTGGGGGCAATCAGCCCCAGCATTTT
-	-	TRBV28	TRBJ1-2	CASSLPGQNYGYTF	TGTGCCAGCAGTCTCCCTGGGCAGAACTATGGCTACACCTTC
-	-	TRBV29-1	TRBJ1-5	CSVERSNQPQHF	TGCAGCGTTGAACGGAGCAATCAGCCCCAGCATTTT
-	-	TRBV19	TRBJ1-1	CASSIARVANTEAFF	TGTGCCAGTAGTATAGCGCGGGTAGCAAACACCGAAGCTTTCTTT
once	-	TRBV5-1	TRBJ1-1	CASSLDPGNTEAFF	TGCGCCAGCAGCTTGGACCCCGGGAACACTGAAGCTTTCTTT
-	-	TRBV27	TRBJ1-2	CASSFQGNYGYTF	TGTGCCAGCAGTTTTCAGGGGAACTATGGCTACACCTTC
-	TRBD2	TRBV29-1	TRBJ2-5	CSVASGGAVETQYF	TGCAGCGTCGCTAGCGGGGGGGCGGTTGAGACCCAGTACTTC
-	TRBD1	TRBV2	TRBJ1-2	CASSGDRLIDGYTF	TGTGCCAGCAGTGGGGACAGGCTTATAGATGGCTACACCTTC
-	-	TRBV4-1	TRBJ1-4	CASRPSQGDGEKLFF	TGCGCCAGCAGGCCAAGTCAGGGTGACGGTGAAAAACTGTTTTTT